This T cell receptor beta chain came from a study of neurological immune-mediated disorders. This clonotype came up many times. Its antigen is not known. From germline, CDR1 is SGHTA and CDR2 FQGNSA. The CDR3 length is 14 residues. V gave up 2 bases and J gave up 6 bases, with 10 bases separating them. The cDNA came from 5'RACE with 10-nucleotide random UMIs. TCRdb fed the 5' RACE reads into MiXCR, producing one record per CDR3 protein. Here the sample spans around 33,000 distinct CDR3 sequences, 6% to 8.5% being singletons. Study outcomes and limitations: Across subjects, no CDR3 amino acid sequence appeared in expanded clones of more than one subject, a finding that suggested private repertoires in all groups.

The sequenced material came from PBMCs. The receptor's source is a woman between 40 and 55 years old in good health. The V call is TRBV7-2, the J call TRBJ2-2, with a tentative D call TRBD1 (6 bases). The CDR3 region is CASSLTGKAGELFF. CDR3 bases: TGTGCCAGCAGCTTAACAGGGAAGGCCGGGGAGCTGTTTTTT. Full variable domain (missing parts from reference TRBV7-2 and TRBJ2-2): GAGVSQSPSNKVTEKGKDVELRCDPISGHTALYWYRQSLGQGLEFLIYFQGNSAPDKSGLPSDRFSAERTGGSVSTLTIQRTQQEDSAVYLCASSLTGKAGELFFGEGSRLTVL.